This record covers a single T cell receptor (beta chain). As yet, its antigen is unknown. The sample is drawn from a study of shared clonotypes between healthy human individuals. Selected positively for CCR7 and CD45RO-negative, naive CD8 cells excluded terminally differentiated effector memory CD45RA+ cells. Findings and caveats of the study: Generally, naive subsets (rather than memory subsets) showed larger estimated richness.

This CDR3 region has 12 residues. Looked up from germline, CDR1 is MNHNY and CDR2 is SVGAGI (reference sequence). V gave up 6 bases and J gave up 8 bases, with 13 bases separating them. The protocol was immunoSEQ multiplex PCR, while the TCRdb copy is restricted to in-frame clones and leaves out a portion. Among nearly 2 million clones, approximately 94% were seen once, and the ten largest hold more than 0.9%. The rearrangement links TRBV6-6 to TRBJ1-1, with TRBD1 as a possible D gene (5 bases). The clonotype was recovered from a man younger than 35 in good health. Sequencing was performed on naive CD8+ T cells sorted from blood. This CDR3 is CASSGPGGEAFF. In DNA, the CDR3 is TGTGCCAGCAGCGGTCCGGGGGGGGAAGCTTTCTTT.